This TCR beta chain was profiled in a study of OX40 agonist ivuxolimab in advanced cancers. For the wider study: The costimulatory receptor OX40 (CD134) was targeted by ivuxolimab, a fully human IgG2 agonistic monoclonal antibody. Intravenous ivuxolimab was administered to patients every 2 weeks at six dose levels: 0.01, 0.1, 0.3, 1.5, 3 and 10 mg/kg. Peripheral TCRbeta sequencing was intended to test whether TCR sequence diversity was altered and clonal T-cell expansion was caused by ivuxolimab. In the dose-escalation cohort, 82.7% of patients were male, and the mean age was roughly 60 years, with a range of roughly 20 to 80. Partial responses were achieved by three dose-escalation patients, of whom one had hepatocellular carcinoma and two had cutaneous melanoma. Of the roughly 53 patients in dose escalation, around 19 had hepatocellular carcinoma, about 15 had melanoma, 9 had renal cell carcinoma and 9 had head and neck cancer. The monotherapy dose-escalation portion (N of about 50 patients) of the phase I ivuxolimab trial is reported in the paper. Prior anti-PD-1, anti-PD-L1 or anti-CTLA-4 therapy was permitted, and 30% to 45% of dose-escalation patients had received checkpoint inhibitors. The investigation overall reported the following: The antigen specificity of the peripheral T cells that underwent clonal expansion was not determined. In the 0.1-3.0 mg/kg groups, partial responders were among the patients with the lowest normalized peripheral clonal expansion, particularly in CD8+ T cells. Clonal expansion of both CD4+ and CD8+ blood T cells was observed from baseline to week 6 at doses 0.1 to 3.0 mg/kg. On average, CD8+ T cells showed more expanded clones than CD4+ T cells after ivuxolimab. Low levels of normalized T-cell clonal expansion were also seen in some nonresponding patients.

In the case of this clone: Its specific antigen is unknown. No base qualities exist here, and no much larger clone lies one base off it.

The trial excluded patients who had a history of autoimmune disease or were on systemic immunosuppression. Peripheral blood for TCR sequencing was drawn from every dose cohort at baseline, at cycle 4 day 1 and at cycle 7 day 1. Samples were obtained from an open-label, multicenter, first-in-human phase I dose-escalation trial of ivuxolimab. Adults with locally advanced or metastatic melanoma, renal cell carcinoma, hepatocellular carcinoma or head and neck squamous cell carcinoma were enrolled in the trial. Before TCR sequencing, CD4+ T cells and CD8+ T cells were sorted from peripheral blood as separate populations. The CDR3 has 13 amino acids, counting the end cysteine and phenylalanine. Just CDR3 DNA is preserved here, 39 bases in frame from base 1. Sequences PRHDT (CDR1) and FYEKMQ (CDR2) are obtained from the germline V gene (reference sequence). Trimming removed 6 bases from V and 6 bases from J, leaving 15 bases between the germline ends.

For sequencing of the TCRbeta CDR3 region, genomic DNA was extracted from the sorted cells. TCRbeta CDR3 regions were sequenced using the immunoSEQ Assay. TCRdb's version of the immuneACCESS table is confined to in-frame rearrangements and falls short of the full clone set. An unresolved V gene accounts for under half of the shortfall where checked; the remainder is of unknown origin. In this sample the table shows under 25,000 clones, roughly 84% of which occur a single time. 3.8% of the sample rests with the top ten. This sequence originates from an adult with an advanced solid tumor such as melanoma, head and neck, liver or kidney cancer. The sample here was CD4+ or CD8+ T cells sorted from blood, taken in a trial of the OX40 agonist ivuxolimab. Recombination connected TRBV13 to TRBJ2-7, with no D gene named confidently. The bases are TGTGCCAGCAGTTCGAATTCGCCAACCGAGCAGTACTTC. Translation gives CASSSNSPTEQYF.